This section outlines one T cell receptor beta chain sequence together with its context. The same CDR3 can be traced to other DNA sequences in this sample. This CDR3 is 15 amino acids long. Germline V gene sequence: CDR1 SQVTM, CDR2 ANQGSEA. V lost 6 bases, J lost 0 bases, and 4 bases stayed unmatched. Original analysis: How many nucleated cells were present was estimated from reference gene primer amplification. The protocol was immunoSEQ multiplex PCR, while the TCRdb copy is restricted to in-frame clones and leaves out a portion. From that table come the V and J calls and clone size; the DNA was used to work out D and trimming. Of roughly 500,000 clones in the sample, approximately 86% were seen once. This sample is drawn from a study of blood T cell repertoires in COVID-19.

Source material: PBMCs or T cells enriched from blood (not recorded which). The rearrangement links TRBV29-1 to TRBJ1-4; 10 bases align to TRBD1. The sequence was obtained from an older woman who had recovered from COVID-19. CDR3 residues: CSVGQGSATNEKLFF. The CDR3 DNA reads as TGCAGCGTGGGACAGGGGTCGGCAACTAATGAAAAACTGTTTTTT.